The clone carrying this TCR beta chain came up many times. Antigen specificity is unknown. The V end lost 3 bases, the J end lost 1 base, and 6 bases lay between the germline ends. Germline lookup yields CDR1 GTSNPN and CDR2 SVGIG (reference sequence). The CDR3 loop spans 12 amino acids. The data originate from a study of early T cells in non-severe SARS-CoV-2 infection. Turning to the study itself: Chains were unpaired, as sequencing was done on bulk RNA from unsorted whole blood.

In the library, individual cDNA molecules carried attached unique molecular identifiers. Via MiXCR, TCRdb re-called the 5' RACE reads, giving one row per CDR3 protein. This sample has roughly 34,000 distinct CDR3 sequences, with 5.5% to 7.5% found just once. General study points: VDJdb matching, biased toward anti-spike CD8 responses, missed private and CD4 specificities.

What was sequenced was whole blood. This receptor was obtained from an adult who was a healthcare worker with PCR-confirmed SARS-CoV-2 infection or an uninfected control (not recorded which). This chain joins TRBV30 and TRBJ1-2; D unclear. CDR3 protein: CAWSSGNYGYTF. The CDR3 nucleotides are TGTGCCTGGAGCAGCGGTAACTATGGCTACACCTTC.